Presented here are 6 T cell receptor beta chains from one specimen sequenced in a study of siplizumab effects on memory and regulatory T cells. The data were produced by immunoSEQ multiplex PCR, yet TCRdb's version contains in-frame clones alone and is incomplete. The sample has tens of thousands of clones; approximately 95% are singletons. Sequenced material: CD8+ T cells sorted from blood. The receptors were sampled from a human donor in good health.

The J gene is TRBJ2-5, the V gene TRBV5-1, with 7 bases matching TRBD1. Germline V lookup: CDR1 SGHRS, CDR2 YFSETQ. V was clipped by 10 bases and J by 9 bases; unmatched bases: 9. The CDR3 runs 11 residues. CDR3 DNA sequence: TGCGCCTCCCAGGGGGTCGAGTCCCAGTACTTC. Protein: CASQGVESQYF.

The chain joins TRBV7-6 to TRBJ2-3; D is unresolved. Germline lookup yields CDR1 SGHVS and CDR2 FNYEAQ. Trimming stripped 4 bases from V and 1 base from J, with 9 bases between. This CDR3 is 14 amino acids long. This chain's CDR3 is CASSSQLGTDTQYF. In DNA form, the CDR3 reads TGTGCCAGCAGCTCTCAACTGGGCACAGATACGCAGTATTTT.

J is TRBJ1-3 and V is TRBV11-2; the match to TRBD1 covers 9 bases. The germline gives CDR1 SGHAT, CDR2 FQNNGV. Trimming cost V 2 bases and J 2 bases; bases outside gene matches: 7. This CDR3 region has 17 residues. CDR3 in DNA: TGTGCCAGCAGCTTACTTCCCGGGACAGGGCCTGGAAACACCATATATTTT. This translates into CASSLLPGTGPGNTIYF.

The rearrangement joins TRBV12-5 to TRBJ2-6; TRBD1 matches at 9 bases. The ends lost 0 bases at V and 1 base at J; junction bases unmatched: 10. This CDR3 comprises 20 residues. Germline CDR1 is LGHNT and CDR2 is FRNRAP. The CDR3 is CASGLVFRDREVSGANVLTF. In DNA, the CDR3 is TGTGCTAGTGGTTTGGTTTTCCGGGACAGGGAGGTGTCTGGGGCCAACGTCCTGACTTTC.

The chain carries TRBV18 and TRBJ1-1, with no clear D. Trimming shortened V by 4 bases and J by 4 bases, and 7 bases separated the two germline ends. The CDR3 extends over 12 amino acids. The germline V gene has CDR1 KGHSH and CDR2 LQKENI. CDR3 amino acids: CASSQLSTEAFF. As DNA, the CDR3 is TGTGCCAGCTCACAATTAAGCACTGAAGCTTTCTTT. Looking up the rest from reference TRBV18 and TRBJ1-1 gives the full variable domain: NAGVMQNPRHLVRRRGQEARLRCSPMKGHSHVYWYRQLPEEGLKFMVYLQKENIIDESGMPKERFSAEFPKEGPSILRIQQVVRGDSAAYFCASSQLSTEAFFGQGTRLTVV.

The chain has TRBV28 and TRBJ2-2, with 9 positions matching TRBD2. V shed 7 bases and J 2 bases; nucleotides not matched to a gene: 5. The germline gives CDR1 MDHEN, CDR2 SYDVKM. The CDR3 totals 15 residues. The DNA of the CDR3 is TGTGCCAGCATCCCTAGCGGGAAAAACACCGGGGAGCTGTTTTTT. Translating gives CASIPSGKNTGELFF.